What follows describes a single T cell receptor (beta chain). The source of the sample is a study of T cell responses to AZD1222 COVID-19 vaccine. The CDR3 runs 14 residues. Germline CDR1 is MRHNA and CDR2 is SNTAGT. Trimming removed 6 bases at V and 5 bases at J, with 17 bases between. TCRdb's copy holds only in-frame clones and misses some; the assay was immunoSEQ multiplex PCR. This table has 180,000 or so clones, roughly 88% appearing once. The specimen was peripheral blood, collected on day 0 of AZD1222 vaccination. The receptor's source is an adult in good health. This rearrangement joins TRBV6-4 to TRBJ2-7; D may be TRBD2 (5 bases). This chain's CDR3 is CASSVQGGANEQYF. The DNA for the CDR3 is TGTGCCAGCAGCGTTCAAGGAGGCGCCAACGAGCAGTACTTC.